Given below is one T cell receptor beta chain in context. The antigen is unknown. Trimming pared 2 bases from V and 3 bases from J, leaving 10 bases between. Germline V gives CDR1 ENHRY, CDR2 SYGVKD. The CDR3 totals 14 residues. The sample originates from a study of T cell responses to AZD1222 COVID-19 vaccine. Sequencing was performed with immunoSEQ multiplex PCR; in TCRdb, only in-frame clones are kept and a portion is missing. The sample lists over 120,000 clones; approximately 83% were seen once. Broader study findings: White British donors predominated, females outnumbered males, and clonal diversity was possibly underestimated. Of the AZD1222 recipients, only 5 to 7 were seropositive at baseline. Vaccine-associated CD4 TCRs ranged over spike, dominating at 160-218 and 743-854.

Source: peripheral blood, taken on day 0 of AZD1222 vaccination. The chain couples TRBV10-3 to TRBJ1-2; the D gene is possibly TRBD1 (5 bases). This receptor was obtained from an adult in good health. This CDR3 reads CAISEGIGDYGYTF. CDR3 bases: TGTGCCATCAGTGAGGGGATAGGGGACTATGGCTACACCTTC.